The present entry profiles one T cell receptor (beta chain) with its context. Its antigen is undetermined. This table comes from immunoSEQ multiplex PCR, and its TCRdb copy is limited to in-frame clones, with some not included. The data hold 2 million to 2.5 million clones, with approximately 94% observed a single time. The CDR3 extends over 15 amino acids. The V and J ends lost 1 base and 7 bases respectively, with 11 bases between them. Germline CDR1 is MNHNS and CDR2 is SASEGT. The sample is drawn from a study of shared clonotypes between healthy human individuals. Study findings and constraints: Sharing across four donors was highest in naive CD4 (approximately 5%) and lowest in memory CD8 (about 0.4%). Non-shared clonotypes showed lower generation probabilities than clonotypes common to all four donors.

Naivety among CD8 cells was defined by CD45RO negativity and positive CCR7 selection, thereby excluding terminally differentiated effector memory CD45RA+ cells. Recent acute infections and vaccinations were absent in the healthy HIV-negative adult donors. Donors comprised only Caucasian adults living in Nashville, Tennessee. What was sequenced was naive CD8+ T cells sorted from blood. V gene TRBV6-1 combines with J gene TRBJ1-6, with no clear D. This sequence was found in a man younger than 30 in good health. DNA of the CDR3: TGTGCCAGCAGTGAAGGGGTGTCACCGAATTCACCCCTCCACTTT. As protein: CASSEGVSPNSPLHF.